This paragraph covers one T cell receptor (beta chain) sequence. The record originates from a study of blood T cell repertoires in COVID-19. Study summary: Samples came from the United States, Italy and Spain, spanning acute and convalescent COVID-19. The cDNA or gDNA used as material had been derived from T cells, B-cell-depleted T cells, or PBMCs.

Authors' processing steps: Reference gene primer amplification gave nucleated cell count estimates. The data were produced by immunoSEQ multiplex PCR, yet TCRdb's version contains in-frame clones alone and is incomplete. The V and J calls and the clone size are those of that table, but D and trimming were determined from the DNA. The table shows roughly 130,000 clones, with around 90% occurring only once. The germline V and J ends were trimmed by 6 bases and 1 base, with 14 bases remaining between them. In germline, CDR1 is SQVTM, CDR2 ANQGSEA. This CDR3 is built from 14 residues. The TCR sequence derives from a man in his fifties with active COVID-19. This chain uses TRBV29-1 with TRBJ2-3; D possibly corresponds to TRBD1 (5 bases). The sequencing input was peripheral blood. The CDR3 spells CSVDRGSGTDTQYF. The CDR3 DNA reads as TGCAGCGTCGATAGGGGCAGCGGCACAGATACGCAGTATTTT.